This is a list of T cell receptor beta chains from one sample in a study of cytomegalovirus exposure and HLA in healthy donors. This table comes from immunoSEQ multiplex PCR, and its TCRdb copy is limited to in-frame clones, with some not included. The sample contains 55,000 to 80,000 clones, just under 80% of which appear only once. The sample comprised PBMCs. The receptors were sampled from a man aged 35 to 55 in good health and CMV-seronegative. The CDR3 runs from the conserved cysteine through the conserved F or W. Each record gives: J gene, V gene, D gene, clone size, CDR3 protein, CDR3 DNA. A D gene is named only where the DNA matches it firmly. Size values are once, few and many counts, or a class for expanded clones, and some rows have none.

TRBJ2-5,TRBV7-3,NA,NA,CASSRSAGQETQYF,TGTGCCAGCAGCAGATCGGCGGGGCAAGAGACCCAGTACTTC
TRBJ2-1,TRBV5-1,TRBD2,NA,CASSLESAGGPDEQFF,TGCGCCAGCAGCTTGGAATCTGCGGGAGGGCCGGATGAGCAGTTCTTC
TRBJ2-7,TRBV28,TRBD1,NA,CASSLGTGRLYEQYF,TGTGCCAGCAGCCTTGGGACAGGGAGGTTATACGAGCAGTACTTC
TRBJ1-6,TRBV28,NA,few,CASTSGDSYNSPLHF,TGTGCCAGCACTTCAGGGGACTCCTATAATTCACCCCTCCACTTT
TRBJ2-5,TRBV7-2,TRBD1,NA,CASSRRDRGTETQYF,TGTGCCAGCAGCCGAAGGGACAGGGGGACGGAGACCCAGTACTTC
TRBJ2-7,TRBV5-4,TRBD2,NA,CASSTGTSHEQYF,TGTGCCAGCAGCACCGGGACTAGCCACGAGCAGTACTTC
TRBJ2-7,TRBV5-1,TRBD2,NA,CASSWTSGSYEQYF,TGCGCCAGCAGCTGGACTAGCGGCTCCTACGAGCAGTACTTC
TRBJ2-1,TRBV19,NA,once,CASTMRGSRVNEQFF,TGTGCCAGTACCATGAGGGGGTCGAGGGTGAATGAGCAGTTCTTC
TRBJ1-1,TRBV28,NA,NA,CASSTSGLGNTEAFF,TGTGCCAGCAGTACCTCAGGGTTGGGGAACACTGAAGCTTTCTTT
TRBJ1-1,TRBV6-6,NA,NA,CASRGAKENTEAFF,TGTGCCAGCAGGGGAGCAAAAGAGAACACTGAAGCTTTCTTT
TRBJ2-1,TRBV6-1,NA,once,CASSEAGRKNNEQFF,TGTGCCAGCAGTGAAGCGGGCAGGAAAAACAATGAGCAGTTCTTC
TRBJ1-4,TRBV5-1,TRBD1,NA,CASSLALGQGVSSEKLFF,TGCGCCAGCAGCTTGGCCCTGGGACAGGGGGTCTCGAGTGAAAAACTGTTTTTT
TRBJ2-5,TRBV29-1,NA,NA,CSVEVQQETQYF,TGCAGCGTTGAAGTCCAGCAAGAGACCCAGTACTTC
TRBJ2-7,TRBV5-6,TRBD2,few,CASSFPSGGTYEQYF,TGTGCCAGCAGCTTTCCTAGCGGGGGGACCTACGAGCAGTACTTC
TRBJ1-3,TRBV14,NA,NA,CASSQDYGVIPGNTIYF,TGTGCCAGCAGCCAAGATTACGGTGTAATTCCTGGAAACACCATATATTTT
TRBJ2-7,TRBV11-2,TRBD2,NA,CASSRTSGYYEQYF,TGTGCCAGCAGCCGGACTAGCGGCTACTACGAGCAGTACTTC
TRBJ2-3,TRBV28,TRBD2,NA,CASSSSQGWLAGSRGGTQYF,TGTGCCAGCAGTTCCTCCCAAGGATGGCTAGCGGGATCAAGGGGGGGTACGCAGTATTTT
TRBJ2-7,TRBV7-9,TRBD1,NA,CASSSGQGFYEQYF,TGTGCCAGCAGCTCGGGACAGGGGTTTTACGAGCAGTACTTC
TRBJ2-1,TRBV9,TRBD2,once,CASSTQLAGGNEQFF,TGTGCCAGCAGCACACAGTTAGCGGGGGGCAATGAGCAGTTCTTC
TRBJ2-7,TRBV11-2,TRBD2,once,CASSFSGLAYEQYF,TGTGCCAGCAGCTTTTCAGGACTAGCCTACGAGCAGTACTTC
TRBJ2-2,TRBV5-1,TRBD1,once,CASSPDTGANTGELFF,TGCGCCAGCAGCCCTGACACAGGGGCGAACACCGGGGAGCTGTTTTTT
TRBJ2-4,TRBV5-4,NA,NA,CASSFEPTENIQYF,TGTGCCAGCAGCTTCGAACCGACAGAAAACATTCAGTACTTC
TRBJ2-7,TRBV5-1,TRBD1,NA,CASSWGTGISYEQYF,TGCGCCAGCAGCTGGGGGACAGGGATCTCCTACGAGCAGTACTTC
TRBJ2-7,TRBV6-1,NA,NA,CASSEGGFPYEQYF,TGTGCCAGCAGTGAAGGAGGGTTCCCCTACGAGCAGTACTTC
TRBJ2-1,TRBV10-1,NA,NA,CASSEAKGVSHNEQFF,TGCGCCAGCAGTGAAGCGAAAGGGGTCTCGCACAATGAGCAGTTCTTC
TRBJ2-7,TRBV6-5,NA,few,CASSYLAGRGSYEQYF,TGTGCCAGCAGTTATCTTGCGGGGAGAGGCTCCTACGAGCAGTACTTC
TRBJ2-1,TRBV5-1,NA,NA,CASTRDGSSYNEQFF,TGCGCCAGCACGCGGGACGGGAGCTCCTACAATGAGCAGTTCTTC
TRBJ1-1,TRBV28,NA,NA,CASSFQDRRNTEAFF,TGTGCCAGCAGTTTCCAGGACAGACGGAACACTGAAGCTTTCTTT
TRBJ2-1,TRBV6-6,NA,few,CASTRDPSSYNEQFF,TGTGCCAGCACACGAGATCCAAGCTCCTACAATGAGCAGTTCTTC
TRBJ2-1,TRBV28,NA,NA,CASTLPGRRGNEEFF,TGTGCCAGCACCCTCCCTGGTCGTCGGGGAAATGAGGAGTTCTTC
TRBJ1-5,TRBV5-4,TRBD1,NA,CASSADRENQPQHF,TGTGCCAGCAGCGCCGACAGGGAAAATCAGCCCCAGCATTTT
TRBJ2-1,TRBV2,TRBD2,NA,CASSEDGLVANEQFF,TGTGCCAGCAGTGAAGACGGACTAGTCGCAAATGAGCAGTTCTTC
TRBJ1-1,TRBV10-3,NA,NA,CAIRAGGHTEAFF,TGTGCCATCAGGGCGGGCGGGCACACTGAAGCTTTCTTT
TRBJ1-1,TRBV7-9,NA,NA,CATVRVNTEAFF,TGTGCGACCGTTCGGGTGAACACTGAAGCTTTCTTT
TRBJ2-3,TRBV19,TRBD2,NA,CASSTLSGGTDTQYF,TGTGCCAGTAGTACTCTTAGCGGGGGCACAGATACGCAGTATTTT
TRBJ2-7,TRBV5-1,TRBD2,NA,CASRAREGPDYEQYF,TGCGCCAGCAGGGCGCGGGAGGGCCCTGACTACGAGCAGTACTTC
TRBJ2-7,TRBV28,TRBD1,NA,CASSSPGQVLLYEQYF,TGTGCCAGCAGTTCACCCGGACAGGTTTTACTCTACGAGCAGTACTTC
TRBJ1-2,TRBV4-1,NA,large,CASSQIQGGTNYGYTF,TGCGCCAGCAGCCAAATCCAAGGAGGAACGAACTATGGCTACACCTTC
TRBJ2-7,TRBV7-2,TRBD2,NA,CASSPQGLSYEQYF,TGTGCCAGCAGCCCGCAGGGACTATCCTACGAGCAGTACTTC
TRBJ1-4,TRBV5-3,TRBD1,many,CASHNRGEKLFF,TGTGCCAGCCACAACAGGGGAGAAAAACTGTTTTTT
TRBJ2-7,TRBV5-1,NA,NA,CASSYDSLGEQYF,TGCGCCAGCAGCTATGACAGTCTAGGGGAGCAGTACTTC
TRBJ2-1,TRBV7-9,NA,NA,CASSAGLFYNEQFF,TGTGCCAGCAGCGCCGGACTTTTCTACAATGAGCAGTTCTTC
TRBJ2-3,TRBV25-1,TRBD1,once,CASSAGQGLDTQYF,TGTGCCAGCAGTGCCGGACAGGGGTTAGATACGCAGTATTTT
TRBJ2-6,TRBV12-2,NA,NA,CASRLPKVGGLLSGANVLTF,TGTGCAAGTCGCTTACCGAAAGTGGGAGGACTTCTCTCTGGGGCCAACGTCCTGACTTTC
TRBJ1-5,TRBV9,TRBD1,NA,CASSVGGQPNQVQHF,TGTGCCAGCAGCGTAGGGGGACAGCCCAATCAGGTCCAGCATTTT
TRBJ1-2,TRBV29-1,TRBD1,NA,CSVAPTGGNYGYTF,TGCAGCGTTGCCCCGACAGGGGGTAACTATGGCTACACCTTC
TRBJ2-3,TRBV28,NA,once,CASRGGADTQYF,TGTGCCAGCAGAGGAGGTGCAGATACGCAGTATTTT
TRBJ2-3,TRBV2,NA,NA,CASSAGESADTQYF,TGTGCCAGCAGCGCAGGGGAGAGCGCAGATACGCAGTATTTT
TRBJ2-7,TRBV5-1,TRBD2,NA,CASSREAGGPYEQYF,TGCGCCAGCAGCCGGGAGGCGGGGGGGCCCTACGAGCAGTACTTC
TRBJ2-2,TRBV14,NA,NA,CASSHLTGRNTGELFF,TGTGCCAGCAGCCATCTCACAGGCCGGAACACCGGGGAGCTGTTTTTT
TRBJ2-4,TRBV7-9,NA,NA,CSSSLVQGPKVVQYF,TGTTCCAGCAGCTTGGTACAGGGACCCAAAGTGGTTCAGTACTTC
TRBJ2-3,TRBV6-4,NA,NA,CASSDSSHSNTDTQYF,TGTGCCAGCAGTGACTCGAGTCACTCCAACACAGATACGCAGTATTTT
TRBJ2-1,TRBV7-9,TRBD2,NA,CASSSLAGSYNEQFF,TGTGCCAGCAGCTCCCTAGCGGGGTCCTACAATGAGCAGTTCTTC
TRBJ1-5,TRBV10-2,NA,NA,CASCEDNNQPQHF,TGCGCCAGCTGTGAGGACAACAATCAGCCCCAGCATTTT
TRBJ2-7,TRBV6-5,NA,NA,CASSEYKGGYEQYF,TGTGCCAGCAGTGAGTATAAAGGAGGCTACGAGCAGTACTTC
TRBJ1-1,TRBV7-9,NA,NA,CASSRGHTRSNTEAFF,TGTGCCAGCAGCCGGGGACACACTAGGTCCAACACTGAAGCTTTCTTT
TRBJ2-5,TRBV29-1,TRBD1,NA,CSVAPGGGKETQYF,TGCAGCGTTGCCCCAGGGGGCGGGAAAGAGACCCAGTACTTC